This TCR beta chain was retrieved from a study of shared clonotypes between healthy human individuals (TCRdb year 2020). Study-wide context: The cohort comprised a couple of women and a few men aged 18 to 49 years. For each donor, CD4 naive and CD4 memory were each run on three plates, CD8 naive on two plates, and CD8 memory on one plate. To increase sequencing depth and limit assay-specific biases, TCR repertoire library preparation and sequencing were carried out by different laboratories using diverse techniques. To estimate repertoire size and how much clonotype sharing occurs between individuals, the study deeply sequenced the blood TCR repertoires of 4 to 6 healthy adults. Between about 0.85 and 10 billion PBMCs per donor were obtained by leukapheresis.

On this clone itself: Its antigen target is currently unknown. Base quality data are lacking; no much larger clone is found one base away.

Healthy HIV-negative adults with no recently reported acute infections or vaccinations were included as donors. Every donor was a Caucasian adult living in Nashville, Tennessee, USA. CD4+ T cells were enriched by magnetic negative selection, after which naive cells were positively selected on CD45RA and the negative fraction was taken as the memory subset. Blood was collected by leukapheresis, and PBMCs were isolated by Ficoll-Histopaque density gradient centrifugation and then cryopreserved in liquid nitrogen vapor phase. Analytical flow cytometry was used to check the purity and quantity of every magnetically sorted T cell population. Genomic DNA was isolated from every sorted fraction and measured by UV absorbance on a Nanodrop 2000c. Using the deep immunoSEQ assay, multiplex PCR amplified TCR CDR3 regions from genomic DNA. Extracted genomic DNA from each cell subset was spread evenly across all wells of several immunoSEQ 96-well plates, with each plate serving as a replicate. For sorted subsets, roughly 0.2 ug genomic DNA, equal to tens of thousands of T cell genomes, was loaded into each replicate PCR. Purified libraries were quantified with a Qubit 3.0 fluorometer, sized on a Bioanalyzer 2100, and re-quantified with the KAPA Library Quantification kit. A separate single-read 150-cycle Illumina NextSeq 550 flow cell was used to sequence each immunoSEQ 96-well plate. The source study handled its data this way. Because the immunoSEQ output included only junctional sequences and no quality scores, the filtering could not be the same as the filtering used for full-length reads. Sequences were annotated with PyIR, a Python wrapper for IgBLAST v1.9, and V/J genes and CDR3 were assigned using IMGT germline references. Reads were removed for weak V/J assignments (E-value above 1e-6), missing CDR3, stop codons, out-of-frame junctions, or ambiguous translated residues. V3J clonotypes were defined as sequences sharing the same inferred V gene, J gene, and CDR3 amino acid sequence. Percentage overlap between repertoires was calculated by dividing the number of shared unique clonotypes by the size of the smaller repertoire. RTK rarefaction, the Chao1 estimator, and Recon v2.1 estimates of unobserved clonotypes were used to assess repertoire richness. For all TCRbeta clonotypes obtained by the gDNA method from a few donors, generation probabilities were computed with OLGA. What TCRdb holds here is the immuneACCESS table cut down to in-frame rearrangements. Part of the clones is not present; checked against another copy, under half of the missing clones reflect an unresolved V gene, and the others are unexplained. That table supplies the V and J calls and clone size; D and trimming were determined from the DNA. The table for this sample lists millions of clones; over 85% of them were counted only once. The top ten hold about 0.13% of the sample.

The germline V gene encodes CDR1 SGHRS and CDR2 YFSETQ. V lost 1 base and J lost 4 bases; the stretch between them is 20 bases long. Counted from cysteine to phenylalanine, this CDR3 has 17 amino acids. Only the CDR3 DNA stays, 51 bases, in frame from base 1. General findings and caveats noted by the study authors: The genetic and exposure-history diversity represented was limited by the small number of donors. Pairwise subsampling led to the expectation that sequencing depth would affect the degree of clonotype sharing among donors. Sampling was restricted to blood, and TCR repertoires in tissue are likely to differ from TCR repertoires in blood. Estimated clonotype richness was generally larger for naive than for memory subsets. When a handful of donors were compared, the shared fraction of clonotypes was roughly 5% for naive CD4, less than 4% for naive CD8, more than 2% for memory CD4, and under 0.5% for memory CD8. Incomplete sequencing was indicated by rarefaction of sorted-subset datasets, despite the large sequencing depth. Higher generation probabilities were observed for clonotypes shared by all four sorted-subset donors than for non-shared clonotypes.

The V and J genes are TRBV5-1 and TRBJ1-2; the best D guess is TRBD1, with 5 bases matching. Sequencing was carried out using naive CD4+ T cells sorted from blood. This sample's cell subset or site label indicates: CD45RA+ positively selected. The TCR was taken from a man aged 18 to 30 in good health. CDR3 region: CASSLSLGADNVYGYTF. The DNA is TGCGCCAGCAGCTTGAGTCTCGGGGCAGATAACGTCTATGGCTACACCTTC.